The clone carrying this T cell receptor beta chain was picked up many times. This entry is derived from a study of blood T cells in healthy people across ages. A J-beta primer mix and a sample-barcoded 5' primer were used in a second PCR of about 7 to 12 cycles. TCRdb processed the 5' RACE reads anew with MiXCR; each CDR3 protein has one entry. The table shows about 1 million distinct CDR3 sequences, with 25% occurring only once. The same data also contributed to another study, on T cells of mothers and their children.

The sample consisted of blood. This TCR was sampled from a girl aged 2 to 9 in good health.

The CDR3 protein is CASSSTGGYGYTF. In DNA form, the CDR3 reads TGTGCCAGCAGTTCGACAGGGGGGTATGGCTACACCTTC. The chain uses TRBV27 and TRBJ1-2, with TRBD1 identical over 9 bases. The ends lost 4 bases at V and 5 bases at J; junction bases unmatched: 2. Per germline, CDR1 MNHEY and CDR2 SMNVEV (reference sequence). The CDR3 totals 13 residues.